This T cell receptor (beta chain) originates from a study of vaccination and CD4 T cells after COVID-19 (dated by TCRdb to 2022 to 2024). About the study as a whole: Every convalescent patient had a positive nasal swab PCR test for SARS-CoV-2, with mild disease in roughly nine patients and severe disease in one. The time from the second vaccine dose to post-vaccine blood sampling had a median of roughly 70 days and ranged from about 12 to 250 days. Post-COVID blood samples from convalescent patients were collected a median of roughly 100 days after diagnosis, with a range of 35 to 161 days. The cultures were stimulated with overlapping spike peptide pools from SARS-CoV-2 and from the common cold coronaviruses HCoV-NL63, HCoV-OC43 and HCoV-229E. Participants received two doses of either the Pfizer-BioNTech BNT162b2 vaccine (n=8) or the Moderna mRNA-1273 vaccine (n=2). The spike-specific CD4+ TCR repertoire was compared before and after mRNA vaccination in fewer than eleven COVID-19 convalescent patients and a few infection-naive healthy vaccine recipients. In the convalescent cohort there were six males and four females, among whom were two Hispanic individuals, seven Caucasians, two Asians and one multiracial person. Control cultures used a CEFX viral epitope pool as positive control, an HIV-1 Nef peptide pool as negative control, or no peptide. On the study overall, not on this receptor specifically: The median count of SARS-CoV-2-reactive clonotypes went up from some 23 after infection to 38 after vaccination, although the change was not significant. In convalescent patients, nearly all vaccine-specific clones (304 of 307) were found to be mono-reactive for SARS-CoV-2 spike rather than cross-reactive with common cold coronaviruses. Among the post-vaccine SARS-CoV-2-reactive clones in convalescent patients, a median around 86% showed up only after vaccination, which suggests vaccine-specific priming. The study included relatively few convalescent patients and did not analyze early timepoints after natural infection.

This specimen's treatment or condition label, per the study, means: roughly ten-day PBMC culture with coronavirus spike peptide pools or control peptides (ViraFEST assay). The ViraFEST assay was used in the study, in which antigen-specific T cells were expanded with peptide pools and expanded clonotypes were subsequently identified by TCR sequencing. The convalescent patients' positive SARS-CoV-2 PCR tests fell between March and December 2020, which was before the Alpha, Beta and Delta variants emerged in the United States. Each well held 2.2 million or so PBMCs cultured with roughly 10 ug/ml peptide pools in IMDM containing around 4.5% human AB serum and roughly 9.3 IU/ml IL-2. On days 3 and 7, half of the culture medium was replaced with fresh IL-2-containing medium. Once the cells had been in culture for roughly 11 days, the EasySep CD4+ T cell isolation kit was used to isolate CD4+ T cells by negative selection. Ficoll-Paque Plus gradient centrifugation was used to isolate PBMCs from whole blood, and the isolated PBMCs were then either used fresh or cryopreserved at -140C. Triplicate wells were generally used for each culture condition.

As regards this clonotype: No cognate antigen has been identified for it. No much larger clone is present one base from it, and per-base qualities are unavailable.

Library preparation used PCR. At the Johns Hopkins FTIC core, DNA from the cultured CD4+ T cells underwent TCR sequencing with the Oncomine TCR Beta short-read assay. The QIAamp micro DNA kit was used to extract genomic DNA from the cultured CD4+ T cells. Oncomine TCR Beta libraries made from cultured CD4+ T cells were pooled using unique dual indexes and sequenced on an Illumina iSeq 100. Per the original workflow: Non-productive sequences were removed, and CDR3s that did not start with C, did not end with F or W, or were shorter than 7 amino acids were discarded. Antigen-specific clonotypes were identified using the MANAFEST web application through comparison of peptide-stimulated wells with reference and other culture wells. To be called positive, a clone needed an FDR below 0.05, an odds ratio above 5, and a productive frequency above 0.1% in at least two of three replicate wells. A clonotype was classed as cross-reactive if the clonotype showed significant expansion both in SARS-CoV-2 spike wells and in at least one common cold coronavirus spike condition. Levenshtein distances (stringdist) and unrooted phylogenetic trees (ape) in R version 3.6.1 were used to assess CDR3 homology. TCRdb reprocessing: public reads trimmed at Q25 with fastp, clones called with MiXCR, in-frame beta chains kept. Identical CDR3 proteins give one entry, which carries the most common genes and DNA. The V and J calls were determined by TCRdb, not by the authors. The sample includes 5,500 to 7,500 distinct CDR3 sequences, with 20% to 25% observed a single time. The ten largest account for approximately 30% of the sample.

The CDR3 holds 13 amino acids from the cysteine to the phenylalanine. Only the CDR3 DNA stays, 39 bases, in frame from base 1. The germline V gene provides CDR1 SGHVS and CDR2 FQNEAQ. The trim is 4 bases for V and 0 bases for J, with a gap of 5 bases between the germline ends. The chain is made from TRBV7-8 and TRBJ2-3; the D gene identity is not certain. The sequence came from a human donor who had recovered from COVID-19. The material was CD4+ T cells from blood, cultured in vitro, obtained after SARS-CoV-2 vaccination. In nucleotides, the sequence is TGTGCCAGCAGCTCACCTAGCACAGATACGCAGTATTTT. Its protein product is CASSSPSTDTQYF.